This T cell receptor beta chain was documented in a study of blood T cell repertoires in COVID-19. Germline lookup yields CDR1 LGHDT and CDR2 YNNKEL (reference sequence). Deletions cut 0 bases from V and 4 bases from J, with 8 bases between. The CDR3 is made up of 14 amino acids. The study assigned cohorts using participant-reported clinical history. Measured with immunoSEQ multiplex PCR; TCRdb has only the in-frame clones, and not every one. Among approximately 230,000 clones listed, about nine tenths were seen once. Sequencing was carried out using PBMCs or T cells enriched from blood (not recorded which). The chain has TRBV3-1 (or the pseudogene TRBV3-2) and TRBJ2-3; no firm D call. The clonotype was recovered from a man aged 18-30 years who had recovered from COVID-19. The CDR3 nucleotides read TGTGCCAGCAGCCAAGATTCCCGCGCAGATACGCAGTATTTT. It encodes CASSQDSRADTQYF.